This T cell receptor (beta chain) was sequenced in a study of T-cell reconstitution after alpha-beta-depleted transplantation in children. This CDR3 has 12 amino acids. Trimming removed 4 bases from V and 2 bases from J, with 3 bases in between. Germline CDR1 MDHEN, CDR2 SYDVKM. Unique molecular identifiers were used in preparing the TCRbeta library. TCRdb reanalysed the PCR reads using MiXCR and keeps one entry per CDR3 protein. The sample has 600,000 or so distinct CDR3 sequences, more than 20% seen once; the top ten hold less than 15%. The J gene is TRBJ1-3, the V gene TRBV28; D remains ambiguous. Source: PBMCs, mostly from graft donor cells, taken 360 days after TCRalphabeta/CD19-depleted stem cell transplant. This clonotype originated in a boy under two years old who had a stem cell transplant for acute myeloid leukemia, so the T cells may come from the graft donor. CDR3: CASSWAGNTIYF. CDR3 in DNA: TGTGCCAGCAGTTGGGCTGGAAACACCATATATTTT. The full variable domain, rest sourced from reference TRBV28 and TRBJ1-3, is DVKVTQSSRYLVKRTGEKVFLECVQDMDHENMFWYRQDPGLGLRLIYFSYDVKMKEKGDIPEGYSVSREKKERFSLILESASTNQTSMYLCASSWAGNTIYFGEGSWLTVV.